Below, 25 T cell receptor beta chains from the same sample are listed, as sequenced in a study of shared clonotypes between healthy human individuals. Repertoires were generated with immunoSEQ multiplex PCR, while TCRdb's copy carries only in-frame clones and drops some. This table has about 2.3 million clones, about 90% appearing once. The sequencing input was naive CD4+ T cells from PBMCs. The sample's subset: CD45RA+ positively selected. These receptors all stem from a man between 18 and 29 years old in good health. Some clones in this sample may be carry-over from other donors' samples.

The CDR3 bases are TGTGCCAGCAGCTTAGAACAGGGTAACTCCTACGAGCAGTACTTC. It codes for CASSLEQGNSYEQYF. The V gene is TRBV7-3, the J gene TRBJ2-7, with D perhaps TRBD1 (6 bases). This CDR3 is 15 amino acids long. Germline lookup yields CDR1 SGHTA and CDR2 FQGTGA. The ends were cut back, 2 bases at V and 0 bases at J, with 11 bases in the middle.

This clone was detected once. The chain uses TRBV15 and TRBJ1-2, with D perhaps matching TRBD1 (5 bases). Trimming shortened V by 0 bases and J by 3 bases, and 14 bases separated the two germline ends. The CDR3 spans 16 residues. Germline CDR1 LNHNV, CDR2 YYDKDF (reference sequence). The CDR3 is CATSRDYGGADYGYTF. CDR3 coding DNA: TGTGCCACCAGCAGAGATTATGGGGGAGCGGACTATGGCTACACCTTC. The full variable domain, completed using reference TRBV15 and TRBJ1-2, is DAMVIQNPRYQVTQFGKPVTLSCSQTLNHNVMYWYQQKSSQAPKLLFHYYDKDFNNEADTPDNFQSRRPNTSFCFLDIRSPGLGDTAMYLCATSRDYGGADYGYTFGSGTRLTVV.

This chain links TRBV18 with TRBJ1-2; TRBD1 matches at 12 bases. Germline-derived CDR1 and CDR2 are KGHSH and LQKENI. With 4 bases clipped from V and 8 bases from J, the junction kept 8 bases outside the gene matches. CDR3 size: 15 residues. The CDR3 nucleotides are TGTGCCAGCTCACAGGGACAGGGGGCGAGTGGCGGCTACACCTTC. This sequence encodes CASSQGQGASGGYTF.

The V and J genes are TRBV9 and TRBJ1-2, with D perhaps TRBD1 (6 bases). Trimming removed 2 bases from V and 6 bases from J, with 14 bases in between. The V gene's germline CDR1 is SGDLS and CDR2 YYNGEE. There are 14 residues in the CDR3. CDR3 protein: CASSVPREGDGYTF. The DNA for the CDR3 is TGTGCCAGCAGCGTGCCCCGGGAGGGGGATGGCTACACCTTC.

The gene calls are TRBV28 and TRBJ1-5; 9 nucleotides line up with TRBD1. The germline V gene encodes CDR1 MDHEN and CDR2 SYDVKM. After removal of 7 bases from V and 4 bases from J, the junction contained 8 bases not matched to a gene. The CDR3 runs 15 residues. CDR3 loop: CASKSTGTGNQPQHF. The CDR3 coding sequence is TGTGCCAGCAAGTCCACCGGGACAGGGAATCAGCCCCAGCATTTT. The full variable domain, with the rest looked up from reference TRBV28 and TRBJ1-5, is DVKVTQSSRYLVKRTGEKVFLECVQDMDHENMFWYRQDPGLGLRLIYFSYDVKMKEKGDIPEGYSVSREKKERFSLILESASTNQTSMYLCASKSTGTGNQPQHFGDGTRLSIL.

Written as DNA, the CDR3 is TGTGCCAGCAGTTTCCGCCCTAGGGGGAGCCCTTATGGATTAAACGAGCAGTACTTC. Amino acid sequence: CASSFRPRGSPYGLNEQYF. This chain uses TRBV28 with TRBJ2-7; possibly TRBD1 for D (6 bases). The germline gives CDR1 MDHEN, CDR2 SYDVKM. Trimming stripped 3 bases from V and 5 bases from J, with 29 bases between. This CDR3 spans 19 amino acids.

V gene TRBV7-2 combines with J gene TRBJ2-1, with 7 bases lining up with TRBD2. The trim removed 4 bases at V and 3 bases at J, leaving 9 bases unmatched. The CDR3 is 16 amino acids. Looked up from germline, CDR1 is SGHTA and CDR2 is FQGNSA. The CDR3 DNA follows: TGTGCCAGCAGCTCCAGAACGGGAGGAGTCTACAATGAGCAGTTCTTC. Its translation: CASSSRTGGVYNEQFF.

The J gene is TRBJ2-2, the V gene TRBV6-5; D unclear. Germline values: CDR1 MNHEY, CDR2 SVGAGI. This CDR3 comprises 13 residues. Trimming removed 6 bases from V and 4 bases from J, with 9 bases in between. The CDR3 nucleotides are TGTGCCAGCAGCCTCGCCCGCACCGGGGAGCTGTTTTTT. It yields the protein CASSLARTGELFF.

The chain employs TRBV7-3 and TRBJ2-1; 9 bases map to TRBD2. The V gene end was trimmed by 5 bases and the J gene end by 9 bases; junction bases not matched to a gene: 14. This CDR3 has 16 residues. Germline V lookup: CDR1 SGHTA, CDR2 FQGTGA. CDR3 nucleotide sequence: TGTGCCAGCAGCCAAAACCTGGCGGGAGGGAGGGGTGAGCAGTTCTTC. It specifies CASSQNLAGGRGEQFF.

The V and J genes are TRBV14 and TRBJ2-1; D gene unclear. CDR3 size: 11 residues. CDR1 and CDR2 (germline): SGHDN, FVKESK. The V gene lost 1 base and the J gene lost 8 bases, with 3 bases spanning the gap. CDR3: CASSQVYEQFF. DNA of the CDR3: TGTGCCAGCAGCCAAGTGTATGAGCAGTTCTTC.

The J gene is TRBJ1-3, the V gene TRBV7-9; D is unclear. Germline lookup yields CDR1 SEHNR and CDR2 FQNEAQ (reference sequence). CDR3 length: 14 residues. Trimming stripped 3 bases from V and 8 bases from J, with 14 bases between. The CDR3 DNA follows: TGTGCCAGCAGCTTTCGACGGAGTTCGGACACCATATATTTT. This translates into CASSFRRSSDTIYF.

Of note for this clone: Different DNA sequences within this sample yield the same CDR3. This sequence joins TRBV5-1 and TRBJ2-6; D not resolved. This CDR3 spans 17 amino acids. Trimming pared 0 bases from V and 1 base from J, leaving 11 bases between. Germline CDR1 reads SGHRS; CDR2 reads YFSETQ. DNA of the CDR3: TGCGCCAGCAGCTTGGCCCTCAGTCCGTCTGGGGCCAACGTCCTGACTTTC. Its translation: CASSLALSPSGANVLTF. Based on the CDR3 plus reference TRBV5-1 and TRBJ2-6, the full variable domain is KAGVTQTPRYLIKTRGQQVTLSCSPISGHRSVSWYQQTPGQGLQFLFEYFSETQRNKGNFPGRFSGRQFSNSRSEMNVSTLELGDSALYLCASSLALSPSGANVLTFGAGSRLTVL.

This chain connects TRBV7-9 to TRBJ2-1; D is undetermined. Germline V lookup: CDR1 SEHNR, CDR2 FQNEAQ (reference sequence). The CDR3 covers 12 residues. Trimming shortened V by 5 bases and J by 4 bases, and 6 bases separated the two germline ends. The CDR3 here is CASSRVYNEQFF. The CDR3 bases are TGTGCCAGCAGCCGAGTGTACAATGAGCAGTTCTTC.

The count of this clone is one. V usage is TRBV9 and J usage is TRBJ2-7, with D unresolved. This CDR3 has 14 amino acids. V gave up 4 bases and J gave up 2 bases, with 13 bases separating them. The V gene's germline CDR1 is SGDLS and CDR2 YYNGEE. The chain's CDR3 is CASSRVADPYEQYF. The DNA for the CDR3 is TGTGCCAGCAGCAGGGTTGCGGATCCCTACGAGCAGTACTTC.

This chain connects TRBV6-1 to TRBJ2-3; 9 bases line up with TRBD2. Germline lookup yields CDR1 MNHNS and CDR2 SASEGT. This CDR3 region has 15 residues. The V segment lost 2 bases and the J segment 3 bases; nucleotides outside the gene matches: 3. DNA for the CDR3: TGTGCCAGCAGTGAAAGGAGCGGGAGGACAGATACGCAGTATTTT. Translating it yields CASSERSGRTDTQYF.

The chain links TRBV28 to TRBJ1-5; 10 bases agree with TRBD1. The CDR3 covers 15 residues. Per germline, CDR1 MDHEN and CDR2 SYDVKM. V was pared by 3 bases and J by 7 bases, with 6 bases of the junction left unmatched. The CDR3 here is CASSFGDRGGQPQHF. The CDR3 region has the DNA TGTGCCAGCAGTTTTGGGGACAGGGGCGGGCAGCCCCAGCATTTT.

The table lists this clone with a count of one. This chain links TRBV11-3 with TRBJ2-3; D is perhaps TRBD2 (5 bases). In germline, CDR1 is SGHNT, CDR2 YENEEA. Trimming left V 1 base short and J 4 bases short, with 15 bases between. The CDR3 covers 16 residues. The CDR3 nucleotides read TGTGCCAGCAGCTTAGGGCGGGCATCCGGACCAGATACGCAGTATTTT. Protein: CASSLGRASGPDTQYF. Variable domain in full (rest from reference TRBV11-3 and TRBJ2-3): EAGVVQSPRYKIIEKKQPVAFWCNPISGHNTLYWYLQNLGQGPELLIRYENEEAVDDSQLPKDRFSAERLKGVDSTLKIQPAELGDSAVYLCASSLGRASGPDTQYFGPGTRLTVL.

This sequence joins TRBV28 and TRBJ2-7; D is perhaps TRBD1 or TRBD2 (5 bases each). The CDR3 has 11 amino acids. Per the germline V gene, CDR1 is MDHEN and CDR2 is SYDVKM. Trimming pared 5 bases from V and 6 bases from J, leaving 8 bases between. For the CDR3, the DNA is TGTGCCAGCAGTGAGGGGCCCGAGCAGTACTTC. Protein sequence: CASSEGPEQYF.

V and J are TRBV9 and TRBJ2-3, with TRBD2 identical over 8 bases. This CDR3 has 16 amino acids. V gave up 1 base and J gave up 6 bases; unmatched junction bases: 10. Germline-derived CDR1 and CDR2 are SGDLS and YYNGEE. DNA for the CDR3: TGTGCCAGCAGCGTAAGACTAGCGTCGGGGGGGGATACGCAGTATTTT. Its protein product is CASSVRLASGGDTQYF.

This clone was observed once. The rearrangement uses TRBV9 and TRBJ1-1, with D unresolved. Germline lookup yields CDR1 SGDLS and CDR2 YYNGEE. V gave up 4 bases and J gave up 3 bases, with 16 bases separating them. CDR3 length: 15 residues. This CDR3 is CASSNGPLRDTEAFF. DNA of the CDR3: TGTGCCAGCAGCAACGGACCCCTTCGGGACACTGAAGCTTTCTTT.

The V and J genes are TRBV23-1 and TRBJ1-1, with 8 bases that match TRBD1. TRBV23-1 is an ORF, and what it does is uncertain. J gave up 0 bases and V 4 bases, and 7 bases lay outside the gene matches. This CDR3 contains 16 residues. The CDR3 bases are TGCGCCAGCAGTCGTAGGCAGGGGGCAGTGAACACTGAAGCTTTCTTT. Residues: CASSRRQGAVNTEAFF.

The gene calls are TRBV4-3 and TRBJ1-2; no reliable D call. CDR1 LGHNA and CDR2 YSLEER come from the germline V gene. The CDR3 length is 16 residues. Trimming cost V 1 base and J 8 bases, with 20 bases left between them. The DNA of the CDR3 is TGCGCCAGCAGCCAAGGGCCCAGAATAGATGCCGTCGGCTACACCTTC. Translating it yields CASSQGPRIDAVGYTF.

J is TRBJ2-7 and V is TRBV6-5, with D maybe TRBD1 (6 bases). V was clipped by 8 bases and J by 5 bases, with 16 bases between them. The CDR3 sequence is 13 residues long. The germline gives CDR1 MNHEY, CDR2 SVGAGI. This CDR3 reads CASRHRAFDEQYF. CDR3 coding DNA: TGTGCCAGCCGCCACAGGGCATTTGACGAGCAGTACTTC.

This chain joins TRBV7-9 and TRBJ2-2; TRBD1 is a possible D gene (6 bases). This CDR3 has 16 amino acids. The ends were cut back, 4 bases at V and 3 bases at J, with 15 bases in the middle. CDR1 SEHNR and CDR2 FQNEAQ come from the germline V gene (reference sequence). The CDR3: CASSSDSFEYTGELFF. CDR3 DNA: TGTGCCAGCAGCTCGGACAGCTTCGAGTACACCGGGGAGCTGTTTTTT.

The chain uses TRBV28 and TRBJ2-3; no clear D gene. Germline CDR1 and CDR2: MDHEN and SYDVKM. The CDR3 contains 14 residues. V was clipped by 6 bases and J by 6 bases, with 16 bases between them. The CDR3 sequence: CASSRPLGADTQYF. The CDR3 nucleotides read TGTGCCAGCAGCCGGCCCCTAGGAGCGGATACGCAGTATTTT.